Listed below are T cell receptor beta chains from one sample, sequenced in a study of OX40 agonist ivuxolimab in advanced cancers. The data were produced by immunoSEQ multiplex PCR, yet TCRdb's version contains in-frame clones alone and is incomplete. Here the sample spans over 50,000 clones, roughly 84% being singletons. Sequenced material: CD4+ or CD8+ T cells sorted from blood, taken in a trial of the OX40 agonist ivuxolimab. The receptors were gathered from an adult with an advanced solid tumor such as melanoma, head and neck, liver or kidney cancer. Both conserved end residues are part of each CDR3. The D gene is left open where the match is weak. Not every row has a clone size; where given, it reads once, few, many or a size class.

clone_size j_call d_call v_call cdr3_nt cdr3_aa
NA TRBJ2-1 NA TRBV29-1 TGCAGCGTTGAGCCCTCCAGGGGCTCCTACAATGAGCAGTTCTTC CSVEPSRGSYNEQFF
NA TRBJ1-2 NA TRBV28 TGTGCCAGCAGTTCTCCGGGACTAATCTATGGCTACACCTTC CASSSPGLIYGYTF
NA TRBJ1-1 TRBD1 TRBV2 TGTGCCACAAATCCGGGACAGTTGAACACTGAAGCTTTCTTT CATNPGQLNTEAFF
NA TRBJ2-7 NA TRBV5-1 TGCGCCAGCTCGAGGGAAAATCAAGGCGAGCAGTACTTC CASSRENQGEQYF
NA TRBJ2-2 NA TRBV18 TGTGCCAGCTCACCATATGTGGCAGGGAACACCGGGGAGCTGTTTTTT CASSPYVAGNTGELFF
few TRBJ2-7 TRBD2 TRBV7-3 TGTGCCAGCAGCTTAACCGGGACTAGCGGGAGGGCCTACGAGCAGTACTTC CASSLTGTSGRAYEQYF
NA TRBJ2-1 TRBD2 TRBV5-1 TGCGCCAGCAGCTTGGTTGCGGGAGTAGGTTACAATGAGCAGTTCTTC CASSLVAGVGYNEQFF
NA TRBJ2-5 NA TRBV5-6 TGTGCCAGCAGCTTGGGGTTTGGCCGTAGAGGGTTCGAGACCCAGTACTTC CASSLGFGRRGFETQYF
NA TRBJ2-7 TRBD1 TRBV10-3 TGTGCCATCAGTGAGTCACGCAGGGGGCTCGAGCAGTACTTC CAISESRRGLEQYF
NA TRBJ2-7 TRBD2 TRBV28 TGTGCCAGCAGTTTATTCCCTAGCGGCTACGAGCAGTACTTC CASSLFPSGYEQYF
NA TRBJ2-5 NA TRBV18 TGTGCCAGCTCACCACGAATAGAGGAGACCCAGTACTTC CASSPRIEETQYF
NA TRBJ1-1 NA TRBV5-5 TGTGCCAGCAGCTTAATTGGGGACACTGAAGCTTTCTTT CASSLIGDTEAFF
NA TRBJ2-1 TRBD2 TRBV10-1 TGCGCCAGCAGTCCCCTAGCGGAAAACAATGAGCAGTTCTTC CASSPLAENNEQFF
NA TRBJ2-4 NA TRBV6-6 TGTGCCAGCAGTTACCCGTCAGACGGCAAAAACATTCAGTACTTC CASSYPSDGKNIQYF
NA TRBJ2-2 NA TRBV28 TGTGCCAGCACTCCCCGGGACCCCGCCCACACCGGGGAGCTGTTTTTT CASTPRDPAHTGELFF
NA TRBJ2-2 TRBD2 TRBV7-2 TGTGCCAGCAACGAACTCCGGACTAGCGAATTCGGGGAGCTGTTTTTT CASNELRTSEFGELFF
NA TRBJ2-3 TRBD1 TRBV7-8 TGTGCCAGCAGCCTACAGGGGTTGAATACGCAGTATTTT CASSLQGLNTQYF
NA TRBJ2-3 NA TRBV2 TGTGCCAGCAGTGCCGAGGGCAGGGCTAGCACAGATACGCAGTATTTT CASSAEGRASTDTQYF
NA TRBJ1-1 NA TRBV2 TGTGCCAGCAGTGACCCCAGGGTGGGGGCTTTCTTT CASSDPRVGAFF
NA TRBJ2-2 NA TRBV4-1 TGCGCCAGCAGCCAAGCGGGATATGGGGCCGGGGAGCTGTTTTTT CASSQAGYGAGELFF
NA TRBJ1-1 TRBD1 TRBV29-1 TGCAGCGCTCTAGCCGGGACAGGGAACACTGAAGCTTTCTTT CSALAGTGNTEAFF
NA TRBJ2-1 NA TRBV7-3 TGTGCCAGCAGCTCAAACGCAGTGAGTGAGCAGTTCTTC CASSSNAVSEQFF
NA TRBJ2-5 TRBD2 TRBV6-1 TGTGCCAGCAGTGAAGGCGGGAGCCGGGAGACCCAGTACTTC CASSEGGSRETQYF
NA TRBJ2-3 NA TRBV9 TGTGCCAGCAGCGTAGTTGGGTGGACAGATACGCAGTATTTT CASSVVGWTDTQYF
NA TRBJ1-1 TRBD1 TRBV19 TGTGCCAGTAGACGGGACAGGGGGGCTACGAACACTGAAGCTTTCTTT CASRRDRGATNTEAFF
NA TRBJ2-2 TRBD1 TRBV7-9 TGTGCCAGCAGCTTAATGGCTCGACAGGGTAACACCGGGGAGCTGTTTTTT CASSLMARQGNTGELFF
NA TRBJ2-7 NA TRBV5-1 TGCGCCAGCAGGTCAGCTAGGGCCTACGGGCAGTACTTC CASRSARAYGQYF
NA TRBJ1-2 NA TRBV6-1 TGTGCCAGCAGTGAAGGACCCCTGGGCTACACCTTC CASSEGPLGYTF